Below, 8 T cell receptor beta chains from the same sample are listed, as sequenced in a study of CD8 T cells in Susac syndrome. Reverse transcription of roughly 0.5 to 1 ug RNA was performed with random hexamers. TCRdb re-called the immunoSEQ multiplex PCR reads with MiXCR, one entry per CDR3 protein. Of over 80,000 distinct CDR3 sequences detected, 85% to 95% appear once; the ten largest clones hold 0.85% to 1%. What was sequenced was CD8+ T cells from PBMCs. These receptor sequences come from a human donor with Susac syndrome.

This chain uses TRBV27 with TRBJ2-2; D call uncertain. V was trimmed by 5 bases and J by 4 bases, leaving 8 bases between them. The CDR3 consists of 13 residues. Germline V gene lookup returns CDR1 MNHEY and CDR2 SMNVEV (reference sequence). The CDR3: CASSLPGTGELFF. The CDR3 DNA is TGTGCCAGCAGTCTCCCCGGCACCGGGGAGCTGTTTTTT.

The chain recombines TRBV18 with TRBJ2-5; D gene unclear. With 0 bases removed from V and 5 bases from J, the gap between germline ends came to 7 bases. The CDR3 has 13 amino acids. Per the germline V gene, CDR1 is KGHSH and CDR2 is LQKENI. The DNA for the CDR3 is TGTGCCAGCTCACCACCGGATTCGGAGACCCAGTACTTC. Protein: CASSPPDSETQYF.

V usage is TRBV19 and J usage is TRBJ1-2; D possibly corresponds to TRBD1 (6 bases). Trimming shortened V by 5 bases and J by 5 bases, and 12 bases separated the two germline ends. The CDR3 length is 13 residues. Germline V CDR1 and CDR2: LNHDA, SQIVND (reference sequence). In DNA form, the CDR3 reads TGTGCCAGTAGTTGGGACACGTCATATGGCTACACCTTC. Translation gives CASSWDTSYGYTF.

The chain combines TRBV6-5 with TRBJ2-7; D call uncertain. Germline loops: CDR1 MNHEY, CDR2 SVGAGI. The CDR3 runs to 11 residues. Trimming pared 5 bases from V and 5 bases from J, leaving 7 bases between. In DNA, the CDR3 is TGTGCCAGCAGTCCTGGGGACGAGCAGTACTTC. Translation gives CASSPGDEQYF.

J is TRBJ2-5 and V is TRBV7-9, with 9 positions matching TRBD2. The germline V gene has CDR1 SEHNR and CDR2 FQNEAQ (reference sequence). Trimming at V came to 5 bases and at J to 2 bases, leaving 3 bases not matched to a gene. The CDR3 has 14 residues. As DNA, the CDR3 is TGTGCCAGCAGCCAAGCGGGAGGACAAGAGACCCAGTACTTC. Translated, it gives CASSQAGGQETQYF.

This sequence joins TRBV30 and TRBJ2-7; D not certain. Between the trimmed V and J ends, which lost 1 base and 9 bases, there was a span of 7 bases. This CDR3 spans 10 amino acids. Germline-derived CDR1 and CDR2 are GTSNPN and SVGIG (reference sequence). The CDR3 sequence is CAWSESSQYF. The CDR3 DNA sequence: TGTGCCTGGAGTGAGTCCTCGCAGTACTTC.

This rearrangement joins TRBV28 to TRBJ2-4, with 7 bases aligning to TRBD1. This CDR3 is 17 amino acids long. V shed 3 bases, J shed 5 bases, and the junction held 13 bases outside the gene matches. Germline CDR1 reads MDHEN; CDR2 reads SYDVKM. The CDR3, as DNA: TGTGCCAGCAGTTTTTACTCCGGGACAGAGCGAGAAAACATTCAGTACTTC. Translating it yields CASSFYSGTERENIQYF.

This clonotype was picked up a small number of times. J is TRBJ2-1 and V is TRBV7-9; D remains ambiguous. V was shortened by 3 bases and J by 8 bases, with 11 bases between the two germline ends. The V gene's germline CDR1 is SEHNR and CDR2 FQNEAQ (reference sequence). The CDR3 is 13 amino acids. DNA of the CDR3: TGTGCCAGCAGCTTTGGAGCGAAGGATGAGCAGTTCTTC. This gives the protein CASSFGAKDEQFF.